Sequencing of this TCR beta chain was carried out in a study of T cell responses to AZD1222 COVID-19 vaccine. General observations from the study: The repertoires were collected only after the peak T cell response. Epitopes outside B.1.351 and B.1.1.7 mutated regions reportedly drew nearly half of spike TCRs. With dominance at 160-218 and 743-854, vaccine-associated CD4 TCRs spanned spike.

Recipients boosted at about 4 weeks or about 12 weeks are pooled. The CDR3 is 15 residues long. Germline values: CDR1 KGHSH, CDR2 LQKENI. With 5 bases removed from V and 0 bases from J, the gap between germline ends came to 11 bases. Here immunoSEQ multiplex PCR was the method, and the copy in TCRdb shows in-frame clones only, minus some. Of 95,000 to 100,000 clones in the sample, 91% were seen once. To note about this clone: What it binds is unknown.

The origin of this receptor is an adult who received the AZD1222 COVID-19 vaccine. The chain links TRBV18 to TRBJ1-3; D is perhaps TRBD1 (6 bases). The input for sequencing was peripheral blood, taken 28 days after the second AZD1222 dose. CDR3 protein: CASSTGTNSGNTIYF. The CDR3 DNA is TGTGCCAGCTCAACCGGGACAAACTCTGGAAACACCATATATTTT. Full variable domain (rest looked up from reference TRBV18 and TRBJ1-3): NAGVMQNPRHLVRRRGQEARLRCSPMKGHSHVYWYRQLPEEGLKFMVYLQKENIIDESGMPKERFSAEFPKEGPSILRIQQVVRGDSAAYFCASSTGTNSGNTIYFGEGSWLTVV.